The next 24 T cell receptor beta chains were all read from a single sample in a study of blood T cell repertoires in COVID-19. Method: immunoSEQ multiplex PCR; TCRdb's copy keeps in-frame clones and lacks some. The sample comprises around 180,000 clones, around 74% of which are singletons, and less than 3% rests with the top ten. Source material: peripheral blood. The receptors here all came from a woman older than 75 with acute or convalescent COVID-19.

This chain links TRBV6-4 with TRBJ2-4; 10 positions match TRBD1. J gave up 5 bases and V 6 bases, and 7 bases lay outside the gene matches. The germline gives CDR1 MRHNA, CDR2 SNTAGT. This CDR3 has 15 amino acids. The CDR3 DNA reads as TGTGCCAGCAGGTCGGGACAGGGGATTGAAAACATTCAGTACTTC. This gives the protein CASRSGQGIENIQYF.

This clone was counted a few times. V and J are TRBV5-1 and TRBJ2-1, with 10 nucleotides matching TRBD1. The germline CDR1 and CDR2 sequences are SGHRS and YFSETQ. The CDR3 extends over 15 amino acids. V shed 7 bases and J 5 bases; nucleotides not matched to a gene: 9. The DNA of the CDR3 is TGCGCCAGCCGATCCGGGACAGGGGTAAACAATGAGCAGTTCTTC. This encodes CASRSGTGVNNEQFF. Full variable domain (outside the CDR3, taken from reference TRBV5-1 and TRBJ2-1): KAGVTQTPRYLIKTRGQQVTLSCSPISGHRSVSWYQQTPGQGLQFLFEYFSETQRNKGNFPGRFSGRQFSNSRSEMNVSTLELGDSALYLCASRSGTGVNNEQFFGPGTRLTVL.

The V gene is TRBV19, the J gene TRBJ1-1; a possible D gene is TRBD1 (6 bases). Germline values: CDR1 LNHDA, CDR2 SQIVND (reference sequence). The CDR3 is made up of 14 amino acids. Deletions cut 4 bases from V and 5 bases from J, with 14 bases between. In DNA, the CDR3 is TGTGCCAGTAGTAGAGGACAGCTGAGGACTGAAGCTTTCTTT. This gives the protein CASSRGQLRTEAFF. The whole variable domain, filled in from reference TRBV19 and TRBJ1-1, reads DGGITQSPKYLFRKEGQNVTLSCEQNLNHDAMYWYRQDPGQGLRLIYYSQIVNDFQKGDIAEGYSVSREKKESFPLTVTSAQKNPTAFYLCASSRGQLRTEAFFGQGTRLTVV.

V and J are TRBV4-1 and TRBJ2-7; 10 bases line up with TRBD1. Germline CDR1 MGHRA, CDR2 YSYEKL. The CDR3 loop spans 15 amino acids. V lost 3 bases, J lost 6 bases, and 8 bases stayed unmatched. The CDR3 DNA reads TGCGCCAGCAGCCATGTGTTTGGGACAGGGGTCGAGCAGTACTTC. Translated, it gives CASSHVFGTGVEQYF.

The genes are TRBV6-5 and TRBJ2-1, with a possible D match to TRBD2 (6 bases). Trimming pared 0 bases from V and 2 bases from J, leaving 11 bases between. From germline, CDR1 is MNHEY and CDR2 SVGAGI. This CDR3 comprises 16 residues. CDR3 protein: CASSYSLVAAYNEQFF. The CDR3, as DNA: TGTGCCAGCAGTTACTCTTTGGTAGCGGCCTACAATGAGCAGTTCTTC.

The rearrangement uses TRBV9 and TRBJ1-2; tentatively, D is TRBD1 (5 bases). Per germline, CDR1 SGDLS and CDR2 YYNGEE. The CDR3 has 13 amino acids. Trimming removed 3 bases from V and 8 bases from J, with 14 bases in between. The CDR3 spells CASSALQGGGYTF. CDR3 DNA: TGTGCCAGCAGCGCCCTCCAGGGTGGGGGCTACACCTTC.

DNA for the CDR3: TGTGCCAGCTCCAGAGGGGGAGTAGACAATGAGCAGTTCTTC. Translating it yields CASSRGGVDNEQFF. The chain employs TRBV6-5 and TRBJ2-1; D perhaps matches TRBD1 (6 bases). Between the trimmed V and J ends, which lost 8 bases and 5 bases, there was a span of 16 bases. This CDR3 spans 14 amino acids. CDR1 is MNHEY and CDR2 is SVGAGI in the germline V gene.

V and J are TRBV19 and TRBJ2-5, with 7 bases that match TRBD1. The trim removed 6 bases at V and 5 bases at J, leaving 9 bases unmatched. This CDR3 spans 14 amino acids. Germline V gene sequence: CDR1 LNHDA, CDR2 SQIVND (reference sequence). CDR3 sequence reads: CASSRRTGEETQYF. CDR3 in DNA: TGTGCCAGTAGCCGCCGAACAGGGGAGGAGACCCAGTACTTC.

The CDR3 spells CSAMGQLNTGELFF. CDR3 DNA: TGCAGCGCTATGGGACAGCTGAACACCGGGGAGCTGTTTTTT. The chain carries TRBV29-1 and TRBJ2-2; the match to TRBD1 covers 7 bases. Trimming at V came to 7 bases and at J to 1 base, leaving 6 bases not matched to a gene. CDR3 length: 14 residues. Germline-derived CDR1 and CDR2 are SQVTM and ANQGSEA.

The V and J genes are TRBV27 and TRBJ2-7; TRBD2 is a possible D gene (5 bases). From germline, CDR1 is MNHEY and CDR2 SMNVEV (reference sequence). Trimming stripped 7 bases from V and 6 bases from J, with 22 bases between. This CDR3 is 15 amino acids long. DNA of the CDR3: TGTGCCAGCAAGTTAAGCGGAAATTTCGGGCTCGAGCAGTACTTC. It codes for CASKLSGNFGLEQYF.

The genes are TRBV5-1 and TRBJ2-3, with a possible D match to TRBD1 (5 bases). CDR1 and CDR2 from the germline V gene are SGHRS and YFSETQ. V lost 0 bases, J lost 2 bases, and 13 bases lay in between. The CDR3 is 16 residues long. For the CDR3, the DNA is TGCGCCAGCAGCTTGGCCTTGACAGAGGACACAGATACGCAGTATTTT. It yields the protein CASSLALTEDTDTQYF.

The chain couples TRBV18 to TRBJ1-5, with 8 nucleotides matching TRBD1. The CDR3 loop spans 16 amino acids. V was clipped by 3 bases and J by 7 bases; unmatched bases: 11. The germline CDR1 and CDR2 sequences are KGHSH and LQKENI. The CDR3 bases are TGTGCCAGCTCACCCACGGGGACAGGAGTCGGGCAGCCCCAGCATTTT. Protein sequence: CASSPTGTGVGQPQHF.

The chain combines TRBV7-6 with TRBJ2-3; a weak D match, TRBD2 (5 bases). Deletions cut 2 bases from V and 2 bases from J, with 11 bases between. Germline CDR1 and CDR2: SGHVS and FNYEAQ. CDR3 length equals 15 residues. CDR3 in DNA: TGTGCCAGCAGCTTAAGAAGCGGCACCACAGATACGCAGTATTTT. This sequence encodes CASSLRSGTTDTQYF.

V and J are TRBV7-2 and TRBJ2-5, with D perhaps TRBD1 (6 bases). This CDR3 has 15 amino acids. V dropped 5 bases and J dropped 7 bases, with 20 bases sitting between them. From germline, CDR1 is SGHTA and CDR2 FQGNSA. CDR3 DNA sequence: TGTGCCAGCAGCCCAACTGCGTTATTAGGGGGGACCCAGTACTTC. It encodes CASSPTALLGGTQYF.

This clone has only a few counts. Within the sample, other DNA sequences also encode this same CDR3. The chain couples TRBV18 to TRBJ1-1, with TRBD1 matching 9 bases. CDR1 is KGHSH, CDR2 LQKENI, per germline. Losses at the gene ends were 3 bases for V and 5 bases for J; bases not matched to a gene: 4. There are 14 residues in the CDR3. In nucleotides, the CDR3 is TGTGCCAGCTCACCCGGACAGGGGAGGACTGAAGCTTTCTTT. It yields the protein CASSPGQGRTEAFF. Full variable domain (rest looked up from reference TRBV18 and TRBJ1-1): NAGVMQNPRHLVRRRGQEARLRCSPMKGHSHVYWYRQLPEEGLKFMVYLQKENIIDESGMPKERFSAEFPKEGPSILRIQQVVRGDSAAYFCASSPGQGRTEAFFGQGTRLTVV.

V gene TRBV18 combines with J gene TRBJ2-2, with 7 bases fitting TRBD1. The CDR3 extends over 15 amino acids. The V and J ends lost 0 bases and 3 bases, in that order; junction bases with no gene match: 1. CDR1 KGHSH and CDR2 LQKENI come from the germline V gene. The CDR3, as DNA: TGTGCCAGCTCACCACCCGGACAGGACACCGGGGAGCTGTTTTTT. It translates to CASSPPGQDTGELFF.

This clone was counted a few times. The chain carries TRBV5-1 and TRBJ2-1; 8 nucleotides align to TRBD2. This CDR3 region has 16 residues. Unmatched junction bases numbered 12, after V lost 2 bases and J lost 8 bases. Per germline, CDR1 SGHRS and CDR2 YFSETQ. The CDR3 DNA sequence: TGCGCCAGCAGCTTCACGGGCCTAGCGGGTGGCCATGAGCAGTTCTTC. Translation gives CASSFTGLAGGHEQFF. Full variable domain (missing parts from reference TRBV5-1 and TRBJ2-1): KAGVTQTPRYLIKTRGQQVTLSCSPISGHRSVSWYQQTPGQGLQFLFEYFSETQRNKGNFPGRFSGRQFSNSRSEMNVSTLELGDSALYLCASSFTGLAGGHEQFFGPGTRLTVL.

This clone was seen a few times. This rearrangement joins TRBV7-8 to TRBJ2-1; 7 bases are a match to TRBD1. Germline CDR1 is SGHVS and CDR2 is FQNEAQ. Trimming removed 5 bases from V and 4 bases from J; junction bases left unmatched: 8. CDR3 length: 15 residues. This CDR3 reads CASSEGAGGYNEQFF. The CDR3 bases are TGTGCCAGCAGCGAGGGGGCAGGGGGTTACAATGAGCAGTTCTTC. The variable domain in full, completed from reference TRBV7-8 and TRBJ2-1, reads GAGVSQSPRYKVAKRGQDVALRCDPISGHVSLFWYQQALGQGPEFLTYFQNEAQLDKSGLPSDRFFAERPEGSVSTLKIQRTQQEDSAVYLCASSEGAGGYNEQFFGPGTRLTVL.

The gene calls are TRBV18 and TRBJ2-2; 9 nucleotides agree with TRBD2. V lost 3 bases and J lost 6; bases outside the gene matches: 8. CDR1 and CDR2 from the germline V gene are KGHSH and LQKENI. The CDR3 has 16 amino acids. The CDR3 loop reads CASSPQREAPSGELFF. The CDR3 DNA follows: TGTGCCAGCTCACCGCAGCGGGAGGCCCCGTCCGGGGAGCTGTTTTTT. Drawing the rest from reference TRBV18 and TRBJ2-2, the complete variable domain is NAGVMQNPRHLVRRRGQEARLRCSPMKGHSHVYWYRQLPEEGLKFMVYLQKENIIDESGMPKERFSAEFPKEGPSILRIQQVVRGDSAAYFCASSPQREAPSGELFFGEGSRLTVL.

The chain employs TRBV28 and TRBJ2-7, with 10 bases matching TRBD2. V shed 5 bases and J 5 bases; nucleotides not matched to a gene: 3. The CDR3 spans 13 residues. Germline V lookup: CDR1 MDHEN, CDR2 SYDVKM. The CDR3 DNA is TGTGCCAGCAGTAGCGGGAGGGCTGACGAGCAGTACTTC. It yields the protein CASSSGRADEQYF. The complete variable domain, with remaining parts taken from reference TRBV28 and TRBJ2-7, reads DVKVTQSSRYLVKRTGEKVFLECVQDMDHENMFWYRQDPGLGLRLIYFSYDVKMKEKGDIPEGYSVSREKKERFSLILESASTNQTSMYLCASSSGRADEQYFGPGTRLTVT.

The rearrangement links TRBV9 to TRBJ2-7, with TRBD2 matching 8 bases. With V trimmed by 0 bases and J by 0 bases, 5 bases remained unmatched. Germline V gene data show CDR1 as SGDLS and CDR2 as YYNGEE. The CDR3 totals 16 residues. CDR3: CASSVGSGVSSYEQYF. CDR3 sequence (DNA): TGTGCCAGCAGCGTAGGTAGCGGGGTGAGCTCCTACGAGCAGTACTTC.

This clone has just a few counts. The rearrangement links TRBV28 to TRBJ2-1; D perhaps matches TRBD2 (5 bases). V lost 2 bases to trimming and J lost 7 bases, with 18 bases between them. Germline V gene sequence: CDR1 MDHEN, CDR2 SYDVKM. The CDR3 runs 16 residues. The CDR3 reads CASSLGVRLSGNEQFF. The CDR3 DNA reads as TGTGCCAGCAGTTTAGGGGTCAGACTCTCGGGGAATGAGCAGTTCTTC.

The chain uses TRBV28 and TRBJ2-5; D not resolved. CDR3 size: 11 residues. The germline V gene has CDR1 MDHEN and CDR2 SYDVKM. V was clipped by 2 bases and J by 5 bases, with 3 bases between them. CDR3 bases: TGTGCCAGCAGTTTAGCGGAGACCCAGTACTTC. Its translation: CASSLAETQYF.

The chain joins TRBV6-2 or TRBV6-3 to TRBJ2-2; 12 bases align to TRBD2. The J segment lost 4 bases and the V segment lost 6 bases, leaving 9 bases of the junction unmatched. Germline lookup yields CDR1 MNHEY and CDR2 SVGEGT. CDR3 length: 17 amino acids. The CDR3: CASSPTLAGGRTGELFF. The CDR3 DNA is TGTGCCAGCAGCCCCACCCTAGCGGGAGGGCGCACCGGGGAGCTGTTTTTT.